Following are 26 T cell receptor beta chains from one sample sequenced in a study of shared clonotypes between healthy human individuals (dated by TCRdb to 2020 to 2021). The library was built by means of the immunoSEQ multiplex PCR assay. This is the immuneACCESS table as TCRdb keeps it, with only in-frame sequences that have V and J called. A part of the clones is gone; compared with another copy, unresolved V genes explain less than half, and the rest is unexplained. This sample holds 630,000 or so clones; 95% to 98% were observed only once. Together, the top ten hold 0.3% of the sample. CD8 naive samples were CD45RO-negative cells positively selected for CCR7, giving a CD45RA+CCR7+ population that excluded TemRA cells. Source material: naive CD8+ T cells sorted from blood. Explained via the paper, the cell subset or site label denotes: CD45RA+CCR7+. These receptors were obtained from a man aged 30-40 years in good health.

The chain has TRBV2 and TRBJ2-3; 11 bases are shared with TRBD2. The CDR3 loop spans 15 amino acids. Trimming removed 8 bases from V and 4 bases from J; junction bases left unmatched: 8. The germline V gene encodes CDR1 SNHLY and CDR2 FYNNEI. The CDR3 region has the DNA TGTGCCAGCCCCATACTAGCGGGAGTTGCAGATACGCAGTATTTT. It encodes CASPILAGVADTQYF.

CDR3 in DNA: TGTGCCAGCGTAGGACAGTACACAGATACGCAGTATTTT. This sequence encodes CASVGQYTDTQYF. The chain couples TRBV25-1 to TRBJ2-3; D may be TRBD1 (6 bases). The V and J ends lost 8 bases and 2 bases respectively, with 11 bases between them. This CDR3 region has 13 residues. Germline V gives CDR1 MGHDK, CDR2 SYGVNS.

The genes are TRBV27 and TRBJ2-3; 7 bases align to TRBD1. The CDR3 is 17 residues long. Trimming cost V 2 bases and J 0 bases; bases outside gene matches: 8. Germline CDR1 MNHEY, CDR2 SMNVEV (reference sequence). For the CDR3, the DNA is TGTGCCAGCAGTTTACGGGACAGAGTTACTAGCACAGATACGCAGTATTTT. It specifies CASSLRDRVTSTDTQYF.

The V gene is TRBV7-6, the J gene TRBJ2-3; D not certain. Per the germline V gene, CDR1 is SGHVS and CDR2 is FNYEAQ. The V end was cut by 5 bases, the J end by 2 bases, with 5 bases between. This CDR3 has 12 amino acids. The CDR3 reads CASSPYTDTQYF. CDR3 DNA sequence: TGTGCCAGCAGCCCCTACACAGATACGCAGTATTTT.

This clone showed up just once. The chain recombines TRBV29-1 with TRBJ2-3, with 11 bases identical to TRBD1. The J segment lost 13 bases and the V segment lost 5 bases, leaving 8 bases of the junction unmatched. Germline V gene lookup returns CDR1 SQVTM and CDR2 ANQGSEA. The CDR3 has 12 residues. The CDR3 sequence is CSVRVPGQGEYF. CDR3 coding DNA: TGCAGCGTTCGCGTGCCGGGACAGGGGGAGTATTTT.

V gene TRBV10-3 combines with J gene TRBJ2-3; 7 positions match TRBD2. The CDR3 contains 15 residues. Germline lookup yields CDR1 ENHRY and CDR2 SYGVKD. The V and J ends lost 4 bases and 6 bases, in that order; junction bases with no gene match: 10. The CDR3 protein is CAISGRGGPGDTQYF. CDR3 bases: TGTGCCATCAGTGGGAGGGGAGGGCCGGGTGATACGCAGTATTTT.

This clone was detected once. The V gene is TRBV2, the J gene TRBJ2-1, with D perhaps matching TRBD2 (5 bases). Germline V gene data show CDR1 as SNHLY and CDR2 as FYNNEI. V lost 7 bases and J lost 5, with 15 bases in between. The CDR3 has 14 residues. CDR3 loop: CASIPWTADNEQFF. The CDR3 bases are TGTGCCAGCATCCCCTGGACTGCGGACAATGAGCAGTTCTTC.

CDR3 DNA: TGTGCCAGCAGCGTAGGGGCTAGCGGGTTCAATGAGCAGTTCTTC. Its protein product is CASSVGASGFNEQFF. The chain couples TRBV9 to TRBJ2-1; TRBD2 matches at 8 bases. V shed 0 bases and J 6 bases; nucleotides not matched to a gene: 5. The length of the CDR3 is 15 residues. The germline V gene has CDR1 SGDLS and CDR2 YYNGEE.

This clone has just one count. The gene calls are TRBV7-9 and TRBJ1-4, with 8 positions matching TRBD1. V was clipped by 3 bases and J by 5 bases; unmatched bases: 11. Germline CDR1 and CDR2: SEHNR and FQNEAQ (reference sequence). The length of the CDR3 is 17 residues. The CDR3 DNA reads TGTGCCAGCAGCTTGGGGGGCTCGGGACAGGTGAATGAAAAACTGTTTTTT. Its protein product is CASSLGGSGQVNEKLFF.

The CDR3: CATSSQISTGANVLTF. CDR3 in DNA: TGTGCCACCAGCAGTCAGATCTCCACTGGGGCCAACGTCCTGACTTTC. V is TRBV15 and J is TRBJ2-6; no clear D. The germline V gene has CDR1 LNHNV and CDR2 YYDKDF (reference sequence). The CDR3 is 16 amino acids. Trimming stripped 3 bases from V and 2 bases from J, with 11 bases between.

The chain combines TRBV7-9 with TRBJ1-1, with a weak D call TRBD1 (5 bases). Germline loops: CDR1 SEHNR, CDR2 FQNEAQ (reference sequence). The CDR3 totals 15 residues. Trimming left V 1 base short and J 5 bases short, with 14 bases between. In DNA, the CDR3 is TGTGCCAGCAGCTTAGTTGAGGGGATGAGAACTGAAGCTTTCTTT. As protein: CASSLVEGMRTEAFF. The full variable domain, rest sourced from reference TRBV7-9 and TRBJ1-1, is DTGVSQNPRHKITKRGQNVTFRCDPISEHNRLYWYRQTLGQGPEFLTYFQNEAQLEKSRLLSDRFSAERPKGSFSTLEIQRTEQGDSAMYLCASSLVEGMRTEAFFGQGTRLTVV.

The CDR3 spells CASSQPPGQPNQPQHF. The DNA of the CDR3 is TGTGCCAGCAGCCAGCCCCCGGGACAGCCCAATCAGCCCCAGCATTTT. This chain joins TRBV4-2 and TRBJ1-5; the match to TRBD1 covers 7 bases. V dropped 3 bases and J dropped 3; count of bases not matched to a gene: 8. CDR1 and CDR2 from the germline V gene are LGHNA and YNFKEQ. The CDR3 covers 16 residues.

As regards this clone: An end of the junction does not agree with germline; a read error may underlie this. The genes are TRBV7-7 and TRBJ2-5, with TRBD2 as a possible D gene (7 bases). The CDR3 contains 14 residues. Germline V CDR1 and CDR2: SSHAT, FNYEAQ (reference sequence). CDR3 amino acids: CASSLGGGQETQYF. The CDR3 coding sequence is TGTGCTAGCAGCTTAGGGGGGGGACAAGAGACCCAGTACTTC.

The table lists this clone with a count of one. The rearrangement uses TRBV6-9 and TRBJ2-7; 8 bases are a match to TRBD1. Germline values: CDR1 MNHGY, CDR2 SVAAGI. The CDR3 extends over 14 amino acids. V trimming: 10 bases; J trimming: 5 bases; junction bases outside the gene matches: 13. The CDR3 sequence is CATRGQAEGDEQYF. The CDR3 DNA is TGTGCCACCCGGGGACAGGCCGAAGGTGACGAGCAGTACTTC.

The chain links TRBV28 to TRBJ2-7; D unresolved. V was shortened by 2 bases and J by 6 bases, with 11 bases between the two germline ends. CDR1 MDHEN and CDR2 SYDVKM come from the germline V gene. CDR3 length equals 13 residues. CDR3 sequence reads: CASSLELGSEQYF. DNA of the CDR3: TGTGCCAGCAGTTTAGAGTTGGGGTCCGAGCAGTACTTC.

J is TRBJ2-1 and V is TRBV2, with no clear D. Trimming stripped 7 bases from V and 8 bases from J, with 12 bases between. This CDR3 has 12 residues. Germline CDR1 SNHLY, CDR2 FYNNEI. In DNA form, the CDR3 reads TGTGCCAGCAAGGGCAGGTTGGATGAGCAGTTCTTC. This gives the protein CASKGRLDEQFF.

The chain joins TRBV5-5 to TRBJ2-3; 11 bases are a match to TRBD1. Looked up from germline, CDR1 is SGHKS and CDR2 is YYEKEE (reference sequence). Germline trimming cut 4 bases from V and 0 bases from J; bases unmatched to any gene: 7. The CDR3 extends over 17 amino acids. DNA of the CDR3: TGTGCCAGCAGCCCAGTAGGACAGGGGGCAAGCACAGATACGCAGTATTTT. It specifies CASSPVGQGASTDTQYF.

The gene calls are TRBV28 and TRBJ1-2; 7 nucleotides agree with TRBD1. Germline V gene lookup returns CDR1 MDHEN and CDR2 SYDVKM. The CDR3 loop spans 17 amino acids. J lost 5 bases, V lost 4 bases, and 16 bases had no gene match. The DNA for the CDR3 is TGTGCCAGCAGTTCCCGTTTAACAGGGGTCGGGAGTTATGGCTACACCTTC. Translating it yields CASSSRLTGVGSYGYTF.

The rearrangement links TRBV6-1 to TRBJ1-1; no clear D gene. CDR3 length: 16 amino acids. Trimming shortened V by 4 bases and J by 3 bases, and 18 bases separated the two germline ends. The germline V gene has CDR1 MNHNS and CDR2 SASEGT. The CDR3 loop is CASSGLGLGSDTEAFF. CDR3 sequence (DNA): TGTGCCAGCAGTGGGTTGGGGTTGGGCTCTGACACTGAAGCTTTCTTT.

The V and J genes are TRBV10-3 and TRBJ2-7, with 12 bases aligning to TRBD2. Trimming cost V 3 bases and J 7 bases; bases outside gene matches: 4. Looked up from germline, CDR1 is ENHRY and CDR2 is SYGVKD. This CDR3 has 14 residues. The DNA for the CDR3 is TGTGCCATCAGTGACCCCGGACTAGCGGGGGAGCAGTACTTC. Translation: CAISDPGLAGEQYF.

The rearrangement uses TRBV7-6 and TRBJ2-7, with TRBD1 matching over 9 bases. There are 14 residues in the CDR3. Germline V gene data show CDR1 as SGHVS and CDR2 as FNYEAQ. J gave up 6 bases and V 4 bases, and 7 bases lay outside the gene matches. CDR3: CASSSTGGSREQYF. For the CDR3, the DNA is TGTGCCAGCAGCTCGACAGGGGGAAGTCGCGAGCAGTACTTC.

This chain connects TRBV27 to TRBJ1-2; D is undetermined. V was pared by 5 bases and J by 4 bases, with 17 bases between. The CDR3 contains 15 residues. Germline V CDR1 and CDR2: MNHEY, SMNVEV (reference sequence). Written as DNA, the CDR3 is TGTGCCAGCAGTCCTCTGTTAAAGGGTATCTATGGCTACACCTTC. It translates to CASSPLLKGIYGYTF.

V gene TRBV4-3 combines with J gene TRBJ1-2, with D maybe TRBD1 (5 bases). Trimming cost V 4 bases and J 4 bases, with 13 bases left between them. Per germline, CDR1 LGHNA and CDR2 YSLEER. The CDR3 runs to 14 residues. In nucleotides, the CDR3 is TGCGCCAGCAGCCCGGCAGAGGGGCTCTATGGCTACACCTTC. Translation gives CASSPAEGLYGYTF.

The chain recombines TRBV27 with TRBJ2-1; TRBD2 agrees at 10 bases. V was pared by 9 bases and J by 3 bases, with 11 bases of the junction left unmatched. The V gene's germline CDR1 is MNHEY and CDR2 SMNVEV (reference sequence). CDR3 length: 16 amino acids. In DNA form, the CDR3 reads TGTGCCAGTTACAGCCTCAGGACTAGCGGCTACAATGAGCAGTTCTTC. Protein sequence: CASYSLRTSGYNEQFF.

The genes are TRBV7-6 and TRBJ2-1; tentatively, D is TRBD2 (7 bases). V was clipped by 1 base and J by 2 bases, with 12 bases between them. CDR1 and CDR2 (germline): SGHVS, FNYEAQ. The CDR3 has 16 amino acids. The CDR3 DNA is TGTGCCAGCAGCTTAGGGGTGCGGGGGCCCTACAATGAGCAGTTCTTC. Protein sequence: CASSLGVRGPYNEQFF.

The V gene is TRBV28, the J gene TRBJ2-1; D uncertain. From germline, CDR1 is MDHEN and CDR2 SYDVKM. The ends were cut back, 2 bases at V and 9 bases at J, with 5 bases in the middle. The CDR3 has 11 residues. CDR3 sequence reads: CASSLPGEQFF. The CDR3 DNA reads TGTGCCAGCAGTTTACCGGGTGAGCAGTTCTTC.